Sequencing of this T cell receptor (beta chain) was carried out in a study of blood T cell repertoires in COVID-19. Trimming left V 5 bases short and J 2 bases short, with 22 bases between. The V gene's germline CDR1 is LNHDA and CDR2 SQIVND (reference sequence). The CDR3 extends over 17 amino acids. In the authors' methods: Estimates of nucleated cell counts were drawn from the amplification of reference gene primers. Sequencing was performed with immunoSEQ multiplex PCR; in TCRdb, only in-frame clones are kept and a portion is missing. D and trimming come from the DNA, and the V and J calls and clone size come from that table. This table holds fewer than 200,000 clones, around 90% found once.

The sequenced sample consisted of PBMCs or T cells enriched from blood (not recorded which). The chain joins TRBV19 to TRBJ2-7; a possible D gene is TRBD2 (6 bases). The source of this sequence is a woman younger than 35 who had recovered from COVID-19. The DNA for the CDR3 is TGTGCCAGTAGTGCGCCCGGAGGGCGCGAATTTACCTACGAGCAGTACTTC. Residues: CASSAPGGREFTYEQYF.